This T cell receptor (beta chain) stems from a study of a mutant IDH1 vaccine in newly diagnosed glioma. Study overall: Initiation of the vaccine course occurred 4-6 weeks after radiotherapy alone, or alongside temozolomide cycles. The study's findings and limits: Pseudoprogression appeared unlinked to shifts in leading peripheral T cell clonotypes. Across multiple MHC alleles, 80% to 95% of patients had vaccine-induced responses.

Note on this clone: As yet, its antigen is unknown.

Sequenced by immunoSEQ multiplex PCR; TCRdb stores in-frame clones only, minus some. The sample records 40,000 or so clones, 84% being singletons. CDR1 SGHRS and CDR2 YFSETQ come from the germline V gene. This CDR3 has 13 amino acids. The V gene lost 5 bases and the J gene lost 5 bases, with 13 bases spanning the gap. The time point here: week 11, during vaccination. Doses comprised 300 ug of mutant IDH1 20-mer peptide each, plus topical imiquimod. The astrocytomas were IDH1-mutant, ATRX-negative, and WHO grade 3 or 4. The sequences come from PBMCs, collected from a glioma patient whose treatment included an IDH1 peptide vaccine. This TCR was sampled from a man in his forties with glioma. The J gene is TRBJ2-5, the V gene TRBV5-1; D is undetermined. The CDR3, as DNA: TGCGCCAGCAGGTTAGGACCTCGGGAGACCCAGTACTTC. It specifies CASRLGPRETQYF.